One and the same sample provided the 5 T cell receptor beta chains below, sequenced in a study of beta chain features in type 1 diabetes. cDNA synthesis used the whole RNA isolate, giving expressed TCRB sequences. The table came from immunoSEQ multiplex PCR; TCRdb's copy has only in-frame clones and leaves some out. This table holds about 900,000 clones, under 20% found once. The specimen sequenced was naive CD4+ T cells from blood. The receptors were sampled from a woman under 30 in good health.

This clone has just one count. The J gene is TRBJ2-1, the V gene TRBV10-1; D remains unclear. Germline V CDR1 and CDR2: WNHNN, SYGVQD (reference sequence). This CDR3 has 18 residues. Trimming took 5 bases from V and 0 from J, leaving 20 bases between them. Here the CDR3 reads CASSPTDGSPSSYNEQFF. The CDR3 coding sequence is TGCGCCAGCAGTCCTACGGACGGATCGCCGAGCTCCTACAATGAGCAGTTCTTC.

In its sample, this clone was seen a few times. The V and J genes are TRBV5-1 and TRBJ2-1, with a tentative D call TRBD2 (5 bases). This CDR3 contains 15 residues. Per the germline V gene, CDR1 is SGHRS and CDR2 is YFSETQ. Deletions cut 4 bases from V and 2 bases from J, with 13 bases between. CDR3 residues: CASSPDLLAYNEQFF. The CDR3 nucleotides read TGCGCCAGCAGCCCGGACTTACTAGCCTACAATGAGCAGTTCTTC. The full variable domain, rest sourced from reference TRBV5-1 and TRBJ2-1, is KAGVTQTPRYLIKTRGQQVTLSCSPISGHRSVSWYQQTPGQGLQFLFEYFSETQRNKGNFPGRFSGRQFSNSRSEMNVSTLELGDSALYLCASSPDLLAYNEQFFGPGTRLTVL.

This chain links TRBV6-5 with TRBJ2-7, with 10 bases identical to TRBD1. The germline gives CDR1 MNHEY, CDR2 SVGAGI. The CDR3 has 15 amino acids. Trimming at V came to 4 bases and at J to 0 bases, leaving 3 bases not matched to a gene. The CDR3 DNA is TGTGCCAGCAGTTTTTGGACAGGGGGCTCCTACGAGCAGTACTTC. This gives the protein CASSFWTGGSYEQYF.

This clone was detected a few times. This chain connects TRBV19 to TRBJ2-2; TRBD1 might be the D (6 bases). Trimming took off 5 bases at V and 7 bases at J, with 14 bases between the two ends. There are 14 residues in the CDR3. CDR1 is LNHDA, CDR2 SQIVND, per germline (reference sequence). The DNA of the CDR3 is TGTGCCAGTAGTCTAGGCACAGGGTACGGGGAGCTGTTTTTT. This sequence encodes CASSLGTGYGELFF.

This clone was detected only a few times. V gene TRBV9 combines with J gene TRBJ1-4, with D perhaps matching TRBD1 (5 bases). The V gene's germline CDR1 is SGDLS and CDR2 YYNGEE. V gave up 0 bases and J gave up 4 bases, with 10 bases separating them. The CDR3 totals 15 residues. This CDR3 is CASSVEPRDNEKLFF. In DNA form, the CDR3 reads TGTGCCAGCAGCGTAGAGCCCAGGGATAATGAAAAACTGTTTTTT.